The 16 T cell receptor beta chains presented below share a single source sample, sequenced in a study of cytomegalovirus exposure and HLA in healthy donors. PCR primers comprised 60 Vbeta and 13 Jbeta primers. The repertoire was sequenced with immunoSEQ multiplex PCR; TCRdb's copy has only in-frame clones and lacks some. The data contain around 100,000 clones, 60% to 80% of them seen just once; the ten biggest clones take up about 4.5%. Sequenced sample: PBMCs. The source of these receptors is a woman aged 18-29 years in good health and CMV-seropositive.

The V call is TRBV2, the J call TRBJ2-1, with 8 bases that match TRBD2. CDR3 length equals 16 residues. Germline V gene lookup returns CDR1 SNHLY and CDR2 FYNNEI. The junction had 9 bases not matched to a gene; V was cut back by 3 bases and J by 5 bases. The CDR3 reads CASSDSGIFTNNEQFF. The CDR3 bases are TGTGCCAGCAGTGATAGCGGGATCTTCACCAACAATGAGCAGTTCTTC.

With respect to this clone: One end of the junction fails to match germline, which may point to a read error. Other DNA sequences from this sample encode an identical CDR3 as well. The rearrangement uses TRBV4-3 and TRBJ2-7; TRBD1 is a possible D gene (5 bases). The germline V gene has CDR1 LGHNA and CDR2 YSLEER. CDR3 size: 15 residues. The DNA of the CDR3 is TGCGCCAGCAGCCAAGTCGGTTCCGCAGGGAACGAGCAATACTTC. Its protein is CASSQVGSAGNEQYF.

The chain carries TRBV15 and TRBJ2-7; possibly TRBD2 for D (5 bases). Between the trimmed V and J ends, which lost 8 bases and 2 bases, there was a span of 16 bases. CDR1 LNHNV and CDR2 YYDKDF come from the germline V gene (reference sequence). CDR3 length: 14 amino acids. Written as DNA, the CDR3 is TGTGCCACCCGCCCCAGCGGAGGTGCCTACGAGCAGTACTTC. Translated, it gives CATRPSGGAYEQYF.

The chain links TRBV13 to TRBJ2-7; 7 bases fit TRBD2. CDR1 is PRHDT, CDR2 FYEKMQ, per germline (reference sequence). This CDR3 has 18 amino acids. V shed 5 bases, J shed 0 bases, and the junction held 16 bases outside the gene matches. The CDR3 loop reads CASSLSEAASGRSYEQYF. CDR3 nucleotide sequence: TGTGCCAGCAGCCTCTCGGAGGCAGCTAGCGGCCGCTCCTACGAGCAGTACTTC.

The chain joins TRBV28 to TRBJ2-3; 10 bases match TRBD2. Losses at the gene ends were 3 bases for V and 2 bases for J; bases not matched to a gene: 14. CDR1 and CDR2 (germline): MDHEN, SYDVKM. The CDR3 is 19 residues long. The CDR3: CASSLGAGGPKGVTDTQYF. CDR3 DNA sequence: TGTGCCAGCAGTTTGGGAGCGGGAGGGCCTAAGGGGGTCACAGATACGCAGTATTTT.

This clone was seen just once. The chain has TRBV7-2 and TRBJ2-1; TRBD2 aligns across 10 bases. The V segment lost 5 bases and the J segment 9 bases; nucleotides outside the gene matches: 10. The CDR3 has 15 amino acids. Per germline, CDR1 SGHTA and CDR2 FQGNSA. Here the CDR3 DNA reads TGTGCCAGCAGCCGGCGCCTAGCGGGAGAGGGTGAGCAGTTCTTC. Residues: CASSRRLAGEGEQFF. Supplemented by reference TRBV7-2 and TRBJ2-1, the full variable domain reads GAGVSQSPSNKVTEKGKDVELRCDPISGHTALYWYRQSLGQGLEFLIYFQGNSAPDKSGLPSDRFSAERTGGSVSTLTIQRTQQEDSAVYLCASSRRLAGEGEQFFGPGTRLTVL.

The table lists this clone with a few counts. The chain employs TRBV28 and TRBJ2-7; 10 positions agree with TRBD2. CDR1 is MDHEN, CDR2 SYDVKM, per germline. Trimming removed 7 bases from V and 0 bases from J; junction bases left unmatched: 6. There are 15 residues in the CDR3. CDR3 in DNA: TGTGCCAGCACCTGGGCTAGCGGGAGCTCCTACGAGCAGTACTTC. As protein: CASTWASGSSYEQYF.

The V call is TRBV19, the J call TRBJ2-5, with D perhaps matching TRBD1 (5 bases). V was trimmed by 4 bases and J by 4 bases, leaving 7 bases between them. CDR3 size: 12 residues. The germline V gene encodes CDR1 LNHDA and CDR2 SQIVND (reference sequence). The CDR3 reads CASSTDRETQYF. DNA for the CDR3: TGTGCCAGTAGTACCGACAGAGAGACCCAGTACTTC.

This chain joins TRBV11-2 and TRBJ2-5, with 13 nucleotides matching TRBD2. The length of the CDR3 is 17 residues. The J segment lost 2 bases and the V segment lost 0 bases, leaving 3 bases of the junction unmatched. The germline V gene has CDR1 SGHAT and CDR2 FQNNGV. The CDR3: CASSLELAGGPQETQYF. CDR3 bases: TGTGCCAGCAGCTTAGAACTAGCGGGAGGGCCACAAGAGACCCAGTACTTC.

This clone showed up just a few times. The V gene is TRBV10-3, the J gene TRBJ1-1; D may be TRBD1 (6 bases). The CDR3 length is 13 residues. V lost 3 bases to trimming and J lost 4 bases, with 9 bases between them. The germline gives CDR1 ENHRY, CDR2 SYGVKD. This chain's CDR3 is CAISEGGGTEAFF. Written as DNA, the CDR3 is TGTGCCATCAGTGAAGGGGGTGGCACTGAAGCTTTCTTT.

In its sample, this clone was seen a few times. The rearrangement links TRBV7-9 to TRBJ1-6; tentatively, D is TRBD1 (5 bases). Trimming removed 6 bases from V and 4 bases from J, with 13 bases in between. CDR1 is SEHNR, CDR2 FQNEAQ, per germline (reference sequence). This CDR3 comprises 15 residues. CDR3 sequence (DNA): TGTGCCAGCAGTTCAAACGACAGATATAATTCACCCCTCCACTTT. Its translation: CASSSNDRYNSPLHF.

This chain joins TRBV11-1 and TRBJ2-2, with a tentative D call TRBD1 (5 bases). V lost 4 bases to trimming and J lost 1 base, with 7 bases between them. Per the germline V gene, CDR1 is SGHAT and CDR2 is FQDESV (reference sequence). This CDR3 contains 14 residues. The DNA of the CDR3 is TGTGCCAGCAGCTCACAGGAGAACACCGGGGAGCTGTTTTTT. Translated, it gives CASSSQENTGELFF.

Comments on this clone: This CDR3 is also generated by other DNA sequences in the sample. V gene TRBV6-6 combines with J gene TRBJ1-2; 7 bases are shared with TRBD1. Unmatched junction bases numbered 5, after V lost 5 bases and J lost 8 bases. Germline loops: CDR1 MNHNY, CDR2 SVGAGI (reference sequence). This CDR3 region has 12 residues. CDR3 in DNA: TGTGCCAGCAGTCGGCAGGGGGACGGCTACACCTTC. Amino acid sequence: CASSRQGDGYTF.

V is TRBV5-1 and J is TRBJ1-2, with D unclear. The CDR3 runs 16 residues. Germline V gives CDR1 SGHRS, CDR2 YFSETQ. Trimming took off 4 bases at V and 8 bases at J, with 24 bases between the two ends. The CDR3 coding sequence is TGCGCCAGCAGCCCGGGTCCCCGGAATCCGGCGAGAGGCTACACCTTC. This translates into CASSPGPRNPARGYTF.

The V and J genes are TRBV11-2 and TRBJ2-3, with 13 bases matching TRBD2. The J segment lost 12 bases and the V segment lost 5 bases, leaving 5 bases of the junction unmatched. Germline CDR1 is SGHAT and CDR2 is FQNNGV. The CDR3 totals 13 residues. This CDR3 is CASSPGTSGKQYF. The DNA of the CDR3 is TGTGCCAGCAGCCCAGGGACTAGCGGGAAACAGTATTTT. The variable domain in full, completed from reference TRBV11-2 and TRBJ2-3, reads EAGVAQSPRYKIIEKRQSVAFWCNPISGHATLYWYQQILGQGPKLLIQFQNNGVVDDSQLPKDRFSAERLKGVDSTLKIQPAKLEDSAVYLCASSPGTSGKQYFGPGTRLTVL.

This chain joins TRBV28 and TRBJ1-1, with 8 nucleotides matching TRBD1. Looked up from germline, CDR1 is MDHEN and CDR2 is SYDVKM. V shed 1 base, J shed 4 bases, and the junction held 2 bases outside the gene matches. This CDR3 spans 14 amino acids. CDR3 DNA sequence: TGTGCCAGCAGTTTATTCGGACAGGGCACTGAAGCTTTCTTT. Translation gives CASSLFGQGTEAFF.